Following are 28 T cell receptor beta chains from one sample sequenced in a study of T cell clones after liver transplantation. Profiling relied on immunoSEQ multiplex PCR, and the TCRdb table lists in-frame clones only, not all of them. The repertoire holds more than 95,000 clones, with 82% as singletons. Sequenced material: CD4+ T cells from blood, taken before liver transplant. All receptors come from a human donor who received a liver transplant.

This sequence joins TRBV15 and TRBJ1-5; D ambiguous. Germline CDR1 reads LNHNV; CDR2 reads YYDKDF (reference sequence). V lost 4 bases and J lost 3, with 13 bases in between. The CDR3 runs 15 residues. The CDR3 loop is CATSTEGTANQPQHF. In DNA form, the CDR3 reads TGTGCCACCAGCACAGAGGGAACCGCCAATCAGCCCCAGCATTTT.

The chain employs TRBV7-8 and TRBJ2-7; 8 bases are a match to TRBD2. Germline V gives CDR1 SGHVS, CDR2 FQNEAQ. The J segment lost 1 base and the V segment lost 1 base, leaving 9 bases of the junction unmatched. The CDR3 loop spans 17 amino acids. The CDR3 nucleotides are TGTGCCAGCAGCTTAGATACGGCGGGAGGTCGGTCCTACGAGCAGTACTTC. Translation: CASSLDTAGGRSYEQYF.

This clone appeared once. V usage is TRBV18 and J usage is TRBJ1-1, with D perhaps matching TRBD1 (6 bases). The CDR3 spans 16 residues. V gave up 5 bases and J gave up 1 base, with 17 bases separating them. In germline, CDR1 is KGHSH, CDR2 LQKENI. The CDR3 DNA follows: TGTGCCAGCTCATCATTAACAGGGTCCAAGAACACTGAAGCTTTCTTT. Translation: CASSSLTGSKNTEAFF.

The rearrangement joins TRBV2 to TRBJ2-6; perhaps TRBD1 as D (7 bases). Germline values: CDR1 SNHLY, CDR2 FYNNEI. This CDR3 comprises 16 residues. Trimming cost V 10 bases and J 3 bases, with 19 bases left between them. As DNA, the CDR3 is TGTGCCATCCCCCGACAGGGACTGGTTGGGGCCAACGTCCTGACTTTC. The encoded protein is CAIPRQGLVGANVLTF.

In DNA form, the CDR3 reads TGCAGCGCCTCAGACGGAGGAAACACCATATATTTT. Translation: CSASDGGNTIYF. The chain employs TRBV29-1 and TRBJ1-3; the D is unclear. CDR3 length: 12 residues. The V gene's germline CDR1 is SQVTM and CDR2 ANQGSEA. Trimming pared 7 bases from V and 4 bases from J, leaving 11 bases between.

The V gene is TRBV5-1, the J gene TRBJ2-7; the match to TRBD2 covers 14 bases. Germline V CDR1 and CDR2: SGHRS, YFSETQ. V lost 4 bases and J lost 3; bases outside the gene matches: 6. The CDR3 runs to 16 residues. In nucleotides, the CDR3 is TGCGCCAGCAGCGCGGGACTAGCGGGAGTCCTCTACGAGCAGTACTTC. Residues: CASSAGLAGVLYEQYF.

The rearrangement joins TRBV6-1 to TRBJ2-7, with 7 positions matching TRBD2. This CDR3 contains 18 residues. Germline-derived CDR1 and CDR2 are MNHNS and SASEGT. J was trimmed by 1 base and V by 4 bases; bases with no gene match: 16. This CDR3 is CASSGSRLRGGRSYEQYF. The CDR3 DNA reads TGTGCCAGCAGTGGCTCCCGGCTGCGTGGCGGGAGATCCTACGAGCAGTACTTC.

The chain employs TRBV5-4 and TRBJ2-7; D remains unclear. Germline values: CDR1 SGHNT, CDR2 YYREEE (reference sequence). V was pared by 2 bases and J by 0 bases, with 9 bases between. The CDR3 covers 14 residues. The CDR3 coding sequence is TGTGCCAGCAGCTTATACCGATCCTCCTACGAGCAGTACTTC. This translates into CASSLYRSSYEQYF.

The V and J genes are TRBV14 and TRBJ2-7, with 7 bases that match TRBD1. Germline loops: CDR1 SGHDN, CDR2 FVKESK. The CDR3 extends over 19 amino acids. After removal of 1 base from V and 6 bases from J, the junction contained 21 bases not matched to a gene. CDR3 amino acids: CASSQAFRDRVFRPSEQYF. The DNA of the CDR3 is TGTGCCAGCAGCCAAGCGTTCCGGGACAGAGTATTCAGGCCGAGCGAGCAGTACTTC.

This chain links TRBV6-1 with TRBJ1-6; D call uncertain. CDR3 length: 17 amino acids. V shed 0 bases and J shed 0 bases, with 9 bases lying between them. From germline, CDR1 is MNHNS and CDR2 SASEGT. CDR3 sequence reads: CASSEAGTSSYNSPLHF. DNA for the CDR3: TGTGCCAGCAGTGAAGCAGGCACGAGCTCCTATAATTCACCCCTCCACTTT.

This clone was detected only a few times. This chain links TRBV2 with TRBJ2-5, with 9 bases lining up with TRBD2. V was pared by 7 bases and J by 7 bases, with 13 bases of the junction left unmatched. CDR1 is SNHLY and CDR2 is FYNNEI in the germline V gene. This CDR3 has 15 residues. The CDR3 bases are TGTGCCAGCACCGAGTGGGCGGGAGGGCCTTCGACCCAGTACTTC. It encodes CASTEWAGGPSTQYF. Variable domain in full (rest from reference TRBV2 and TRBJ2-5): EPEVTQTPSHQVTQMGQEVILRCVPISNHLYFYWYRQILGQKVEFLVSFYNNEISEKSEIFDDQFSVERPDGSNFTLKIRSTKLEDSAMYFCASTEWAGGPSTQYFGPGTRLLVL.

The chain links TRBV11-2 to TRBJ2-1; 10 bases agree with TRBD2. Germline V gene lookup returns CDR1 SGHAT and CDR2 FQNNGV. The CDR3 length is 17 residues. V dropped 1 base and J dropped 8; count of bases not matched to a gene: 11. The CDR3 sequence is CASSLGPSGSMWDEQFF. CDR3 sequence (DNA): TGTGCCAGCAGCTTAGGCCCTAGCGGGAGTATGTGGGATGAGCAGTTCTTC.

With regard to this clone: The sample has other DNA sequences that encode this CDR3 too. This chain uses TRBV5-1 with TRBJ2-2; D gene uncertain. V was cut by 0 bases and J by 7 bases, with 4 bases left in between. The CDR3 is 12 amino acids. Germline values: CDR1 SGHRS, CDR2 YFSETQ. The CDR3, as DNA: TGCGCCAGCAGCTTGGATGGCGGGGAGCTGTTTTTT. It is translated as CASSLDGGELFF.

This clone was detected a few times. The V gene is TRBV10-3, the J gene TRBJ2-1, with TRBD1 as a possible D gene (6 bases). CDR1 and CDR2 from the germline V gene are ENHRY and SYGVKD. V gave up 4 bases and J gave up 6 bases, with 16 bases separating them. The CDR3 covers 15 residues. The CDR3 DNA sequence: TGTGCCATCAGTGGCCAGGGGAGATTAAGCAATGAGCAGTTCTTC. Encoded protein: CAISGQGRLSNEQFF.

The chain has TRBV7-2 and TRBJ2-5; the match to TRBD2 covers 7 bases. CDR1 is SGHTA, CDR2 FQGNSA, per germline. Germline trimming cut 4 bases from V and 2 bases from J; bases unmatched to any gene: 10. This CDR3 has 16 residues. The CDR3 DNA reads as TGTGCCAGCAGCTCCCCCCCCGGGGGGTTACAAGAGACCCAGTACTTC. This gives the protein CASSSPPGGLQETQYF.

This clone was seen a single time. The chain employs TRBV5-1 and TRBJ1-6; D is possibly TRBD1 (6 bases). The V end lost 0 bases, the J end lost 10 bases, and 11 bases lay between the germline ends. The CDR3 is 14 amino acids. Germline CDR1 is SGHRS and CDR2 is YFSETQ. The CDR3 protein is CASSLDRVGSPLHF. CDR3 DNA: TGCGCCAGCAGCTTGGACAGGGTAGGGTCACCCCTCCACTTT.

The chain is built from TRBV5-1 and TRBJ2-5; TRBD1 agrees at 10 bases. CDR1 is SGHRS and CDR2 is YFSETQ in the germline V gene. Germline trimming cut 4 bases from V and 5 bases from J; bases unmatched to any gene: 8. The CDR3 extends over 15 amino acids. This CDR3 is CASSPSDRGLETQYF. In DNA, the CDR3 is TGCGCCAGCAGCCCCTCTGACAGGGGGCTGGAGACCCAGTACTTC.

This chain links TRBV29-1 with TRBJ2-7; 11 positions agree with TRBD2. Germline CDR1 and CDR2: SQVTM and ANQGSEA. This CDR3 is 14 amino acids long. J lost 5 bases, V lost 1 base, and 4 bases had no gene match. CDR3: CSVEVSGRADEQYF. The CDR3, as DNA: TGCAGCGTTGAAGTTAGCGGGAGGGCCGACGAGCAGTACTTC.

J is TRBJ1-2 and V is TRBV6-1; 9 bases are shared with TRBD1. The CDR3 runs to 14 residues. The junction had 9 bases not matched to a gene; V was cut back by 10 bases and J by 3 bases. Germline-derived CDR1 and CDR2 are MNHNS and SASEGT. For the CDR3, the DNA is TGTGCCATCGCCGACAGGGGGGTCTACTATGGCTACACCTTC. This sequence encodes CAIADRGVYYGYTF.

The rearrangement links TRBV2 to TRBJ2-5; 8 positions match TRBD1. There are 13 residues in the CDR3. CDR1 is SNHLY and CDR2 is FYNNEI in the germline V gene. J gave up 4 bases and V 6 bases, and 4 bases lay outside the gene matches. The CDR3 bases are TGTGCCAGCAGGACAGGGGCGGGAGAGACCCAGTACTTC. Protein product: CASRTGAGETQYF.

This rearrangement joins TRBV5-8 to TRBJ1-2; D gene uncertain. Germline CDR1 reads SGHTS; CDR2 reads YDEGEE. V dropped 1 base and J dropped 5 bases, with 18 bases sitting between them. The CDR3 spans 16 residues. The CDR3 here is CASSLRVWGSWYGYTF. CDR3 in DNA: TGTGCCAGCAGCTTGCGGGTCTGGGGATCGTGGTATGGCTACACCTTC.

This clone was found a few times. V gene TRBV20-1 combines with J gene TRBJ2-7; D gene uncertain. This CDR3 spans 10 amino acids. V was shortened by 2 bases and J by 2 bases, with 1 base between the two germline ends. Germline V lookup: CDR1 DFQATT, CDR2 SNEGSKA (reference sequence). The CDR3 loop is CSARPYEQYF. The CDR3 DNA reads TGCAGTGCTAGACCCTACGAGCAGTACTTC.

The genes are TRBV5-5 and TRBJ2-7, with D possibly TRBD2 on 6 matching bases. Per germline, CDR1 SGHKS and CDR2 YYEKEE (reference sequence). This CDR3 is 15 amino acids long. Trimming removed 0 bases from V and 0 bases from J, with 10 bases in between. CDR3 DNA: TGTGCCAGCAGCTTGGTAGTCGGGAGCTCCTACGAGCAGTACTTC. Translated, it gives CASSLVVGSSYEQYF.

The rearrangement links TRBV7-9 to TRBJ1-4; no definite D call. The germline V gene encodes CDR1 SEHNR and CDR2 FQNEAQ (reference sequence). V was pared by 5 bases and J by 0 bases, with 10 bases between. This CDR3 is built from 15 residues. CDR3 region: CASSDPSPTNEKLFF. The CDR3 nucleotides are TGTGCCAGCAGCGACCCGTCTCCAACTAATGAAAAACTGTTTTTT.

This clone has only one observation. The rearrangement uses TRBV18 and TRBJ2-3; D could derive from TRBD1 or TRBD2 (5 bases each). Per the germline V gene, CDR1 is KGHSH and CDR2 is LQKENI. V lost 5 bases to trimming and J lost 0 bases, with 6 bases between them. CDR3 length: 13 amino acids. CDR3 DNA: TGTGCCAGCTCAGGGGACAGCACAGATACGCAGTATTTT. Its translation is CASSGDSTDTQYF.

DNA for the CDR3: TGTGCCAGCAGTATGGGACAGGGACCCTACGAGCAGTACTTC. It encodes CASSMGQGPYEQYF. The chain employs TRBV2 and TRBJ2-7; 9 nucleotides agree with TRBD1. Trimming at V came to 5 bases and at J to 2 bases, leaving 4 bases not matched to a gene. The CDR3 is 14 residues long. Germline CDR1 SNHLY, CDR2 FYNNEI.

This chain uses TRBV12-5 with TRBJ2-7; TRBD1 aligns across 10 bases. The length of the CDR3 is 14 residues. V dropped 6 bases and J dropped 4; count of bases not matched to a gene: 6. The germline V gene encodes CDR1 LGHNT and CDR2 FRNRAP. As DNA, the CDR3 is TGTGCTAGTGGGTCGGGACAGGGGATATACGAGCAGTACTTC. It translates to CASGSGQGIYEQYF.

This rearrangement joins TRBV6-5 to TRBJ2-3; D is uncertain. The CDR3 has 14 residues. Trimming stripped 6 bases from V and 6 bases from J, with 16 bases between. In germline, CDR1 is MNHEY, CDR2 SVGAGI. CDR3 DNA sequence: TGTGCCAGCAGAATAGGACCTCCGGCGGATACGCAGTATTTT. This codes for CASRIGPPADTQYF.